Listed here are 6 T cell receptor beta chains from one sample, sequenced in a study of cytomegalovirus exposure and HLA in healthy donors. With 60 Vbeta and 13 Jbeta primers, the PCR was carried out. Method: immunoSEQ multiplex PCR; TCRdb's copy keeps in-frame clones and lacks some. Of about 94,000 clones listed, about 80% are singletons. The sample was PBMCs. These TCRs come from a human donor in good health.

V is TRBV15 and J is TRBJ2-7; D remains unclear. Per the germline V gene, CDR1 is LNHNV and CDR2 is YYDKDF (reference sequence). The CDR3 has 14 residues. Trimming took 0 bases from V and 2 from J, leaving 8 bases between them. The DNA of the CDR3 is TGTGCCACCAGCAGAGATCGAGGCCCCTACGAGCAGTACTTC. Translation gives CATSRDRGPYEQYF.

This chain uses TRBV9 with TRBJ2-7; 9 bases map to TRBD1. Per germline, CDR1 SGDLS and CDR2 YYNGEE. J lost 1 base, V lost 3 bases, and 14 bases had no gene match. The CDR3 runs to 18 residues. The CDR3 DNA reads as TGTGCCAGCAGCGCCCCCCTCAATCGACAGGGGGGATCCTACGAGCAGTACTTC. This gives the protein CASSAPLNRQGGSYEQYF.

This clone was counted between two and nine times. The chain links TRBV7-2 to TRBJ2-1, with a tentative D call TRBD2 (5 bases). Germline-derived CDR1 and CDR2 are SGHTA and FQGNSA. The CDR3 is made up of 14 amino acids. The germline V and J ends were trimmed by 5 bases and 1 base, with 9 bases remaining between them. The CDR3 DNA sequence: TGTGCCAGCAGCCCACGGACTTCCTACAATGAGCAGTTCTTC. Translating it yields CASSPRTSYNEQFF.

This clone was recorded once. The chain couples TRBV7-3 to TRBJ2-1, with D hard to call. Germline lookup yields CDR1 SGHTA and CDR2 FQGTGA. Trimming took off 4 bases at V and 6 bases at J, with 10 bases between the two ends. There are 13 residues in the CDR3. The CDR3 sequence is CASSSRVSNEQFF. The CDR3 nucleotides are TGTGCCAGCAGCTCCCGGGTCTCCAATGAGCAGTTCTTC.

The genes are TRBV19 and TRBJ1-2, with D uncertain. This CDR3 is built from 12 residues. Germline V gives CDR1 LNHDA, CDR2 SQIVND (reference sequence). Trimming removed 5 bases from V and 4 bases from J, with 8 bases in between. In DNA form, the CDR3 reads TGTGCCAGTAGTCCCGACACCTATGGCTACACCTTC. It translates to CASSPDTYGYTF.

This clone was observed once. The chain links TRBV27 to TRBJ2-7; a possible D gene is TRBD1 (6 bases). Germline values: CDR1 MNHEY, CDR2 SMNVEV (reference sequence). This CDR3 is 13 amino acids long. Trimming removed 5 bases at V and 0 bases at J, with 8 bases between. The CDR3 spells CASSQGSSYEQYF. CDR3 nucleotide sequence: TGTGCCAGCAGTCAGGGGAGCTCCTACGAGCAGTACTTC.